This record concerns one T cell receptor beta chain sequence. Using the 5' RACE reads, TCRdb records one entry per CDR3 protein without DNA. The sample table includes a few hundred thousand distinct CDR3 sequences. Germline V gives CDR1 SEHNR, CDR2 FQNEAQ (reference sequence). The CDR3 is made up of 11 amino acids. The data were obtained in a study of monozygotic twins with inflammatory bowel disease. Sequencing input: blood. The rearrangement uses TRBV7-9 and TRBJ2-7. This receptor was taken from a human donor with ulcerative colitis or Crohn's disease, or a healthy co-twin of an affected twin (not recorded which). CDR3 region: CASSLVREQYF.